This T cell receptor beta chain was documented in a study of early T cells in non-severe SARS-CoV-2 infection. About the research overall: Sequencing was performed on bulk RNA from unsorted whole blood, leaving chains unpaired.

This clonotype was detected ten times or more. Its antigen is not identified. Unique molecular identifiers were added to individual cDNA molecules. TCRdb ran MiXCR on the 5' RACE reads and lists one entry per CDR3 protein. The sample lists about 39,000 distinct CDR3 sequences; 4% to 4.5% were seen once. Overall study findings and caveats: VDJdb matching favored anti-spike CD8 responses, missing private and CD4 specificities.

V gave up 4 bases and J gave up 5 bases, with 20 bases separating them. The CDR3 length is 16 residues. CDR1 and CDR2 (germline): SGHRS, YFSETQ. The sequenced sample consisted of whole blood. This clonotype was obtained from an adult who was a healthcare worker with PCR-confirmed SARS-CoV-2 infection or an uninfected control (not recorded which). The chain uses TRBV5-1 and TRBJ2-3; perhaps TRBD2 as D (6 bases). CDR3 coding DNA: TGCGCCAGCAGCGGAACGGGACTCCCGAATTTAGATACGCAGTATTTT. This codes for CASSGTGLPNLDTQYF. Filled out from reference TRBV5-1 and TRBJ2-3, the complete variable domain reads KAGVTQTPRYLIKTRGQQVTLSCSPISGHRSVSWYQQTPGQGLQFLFEYFSETQRNKGNFPGRFSGRQFSNSRSEMNVSTLELGDSALYLCASSGTGLPNLDTQYFGPGTRLTVL.